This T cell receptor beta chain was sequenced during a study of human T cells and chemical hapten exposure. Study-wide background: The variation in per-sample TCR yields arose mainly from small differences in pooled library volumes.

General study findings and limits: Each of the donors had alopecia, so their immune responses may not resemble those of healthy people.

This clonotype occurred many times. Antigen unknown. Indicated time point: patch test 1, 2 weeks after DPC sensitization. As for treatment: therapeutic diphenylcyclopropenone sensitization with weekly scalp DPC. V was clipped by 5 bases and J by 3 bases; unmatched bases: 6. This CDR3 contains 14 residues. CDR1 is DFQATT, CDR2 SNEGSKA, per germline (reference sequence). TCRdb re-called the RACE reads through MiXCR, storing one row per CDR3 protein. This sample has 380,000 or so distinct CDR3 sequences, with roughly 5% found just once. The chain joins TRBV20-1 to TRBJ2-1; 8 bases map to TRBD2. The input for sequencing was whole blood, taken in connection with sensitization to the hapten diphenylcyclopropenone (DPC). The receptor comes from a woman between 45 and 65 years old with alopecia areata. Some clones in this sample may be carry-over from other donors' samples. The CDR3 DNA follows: TGCAGTGCTCCTCGCGGGGGGAGCTACAATGAGCAGTTCTTC. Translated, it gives CSAPRGGSYNEQFF.